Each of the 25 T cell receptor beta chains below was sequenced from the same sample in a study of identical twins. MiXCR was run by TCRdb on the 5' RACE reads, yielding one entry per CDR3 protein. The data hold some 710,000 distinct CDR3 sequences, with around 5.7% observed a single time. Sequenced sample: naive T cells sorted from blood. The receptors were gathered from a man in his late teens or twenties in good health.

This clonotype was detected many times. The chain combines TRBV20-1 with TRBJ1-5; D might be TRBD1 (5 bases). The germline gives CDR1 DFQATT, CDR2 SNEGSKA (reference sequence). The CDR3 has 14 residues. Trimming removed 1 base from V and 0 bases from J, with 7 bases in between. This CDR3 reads CSARVDNSNQPQHF. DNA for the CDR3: TGCAGTGCTAGAGTGGACAATAGCAATCAGCCCCAGCATTTT.

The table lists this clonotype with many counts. Here the CDR3 DNA reads TGTGCCAGCAGCTGGAGGGGACAGGGGGAAAATTCACCCCTCCACTTT. It translates to CASSWRGQGENSPLHF. The rearrangement uses TRBV7-9 and TRBJ1-6; 11 bases fit TRBD1. Germline CDR1 and CDR2: SEHNR and FQNEAQ (reference sequence). The CDR3 spans 16 residues. V gave up 4 bases and J gave up 7 bases; unmatched junction bases: 6.

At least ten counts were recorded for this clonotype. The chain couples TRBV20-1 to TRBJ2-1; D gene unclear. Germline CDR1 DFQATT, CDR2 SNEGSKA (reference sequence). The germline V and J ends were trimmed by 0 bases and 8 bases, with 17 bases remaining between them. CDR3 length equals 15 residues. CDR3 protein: CSARDLIAYSYEQFF. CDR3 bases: TGCAGTGCTAGAGATTTAATAGCTTATTCGTATGAGCAGTTCTTC.

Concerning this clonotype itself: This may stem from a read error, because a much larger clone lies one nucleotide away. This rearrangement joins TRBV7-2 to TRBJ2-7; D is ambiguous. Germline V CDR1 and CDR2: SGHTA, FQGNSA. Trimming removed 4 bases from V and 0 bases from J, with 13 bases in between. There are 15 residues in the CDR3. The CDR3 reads CASSSPERSSYEQYF. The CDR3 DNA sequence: TGTGCCAGCAGCTCCCCGGAACGCAGCTCCTACGAGCAGTACTTC.

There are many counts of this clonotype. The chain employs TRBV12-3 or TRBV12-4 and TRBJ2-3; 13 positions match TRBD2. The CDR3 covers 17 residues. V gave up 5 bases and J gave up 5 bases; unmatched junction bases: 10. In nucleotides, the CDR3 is TGTGCCAGCAGTCCAAGACTAGCGGGAGGAAAGAGAGATACGCAGTATTTT. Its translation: CASSPRLAGGKRDTQYF.

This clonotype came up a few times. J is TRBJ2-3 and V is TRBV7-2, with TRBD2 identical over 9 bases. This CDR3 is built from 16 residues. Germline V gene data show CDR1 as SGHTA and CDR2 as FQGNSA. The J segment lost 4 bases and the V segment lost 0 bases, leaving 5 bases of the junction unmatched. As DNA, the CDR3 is TGTGCCAGCAGCTTAGCGGCTAGCGGGATGTCAGATACGCAGTATTTT. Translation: CASSLAASGMSDTQYF.

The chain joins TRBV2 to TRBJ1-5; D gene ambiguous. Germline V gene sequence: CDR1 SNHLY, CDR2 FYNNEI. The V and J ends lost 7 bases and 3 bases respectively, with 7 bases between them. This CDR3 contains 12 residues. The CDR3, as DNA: TGTGCCAGCAACCGATTCAATCAGCCCCAGCATTTT. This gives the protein CASNRFNQPQHF. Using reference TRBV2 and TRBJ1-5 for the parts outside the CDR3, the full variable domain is EPEVTQTPSHQVTQMGQEVILRCVPISNHLYFYWYRQILGQKVEFLVSFYNNEISEKSEIFDDQFSVERPDGSNFTLKIRSTKLEDSAMYFCASNRFNQPQHFGDGTRLSIL.

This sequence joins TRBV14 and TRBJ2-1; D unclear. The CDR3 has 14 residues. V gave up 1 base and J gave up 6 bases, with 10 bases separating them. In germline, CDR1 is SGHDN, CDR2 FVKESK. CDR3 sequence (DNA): TGTGCCAGCAGCCAAGTGGCTTCGCCCAATGAGCAGTTCTTC. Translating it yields CASSQVASPNEQFF.

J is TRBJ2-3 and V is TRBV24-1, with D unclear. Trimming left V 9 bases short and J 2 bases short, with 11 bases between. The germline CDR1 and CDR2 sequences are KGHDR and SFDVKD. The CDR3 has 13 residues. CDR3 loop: CATRRADTDTQYF. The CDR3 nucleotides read TGTGCCACCCGACGGGCCGACACAGATACGCAGTATTTT.

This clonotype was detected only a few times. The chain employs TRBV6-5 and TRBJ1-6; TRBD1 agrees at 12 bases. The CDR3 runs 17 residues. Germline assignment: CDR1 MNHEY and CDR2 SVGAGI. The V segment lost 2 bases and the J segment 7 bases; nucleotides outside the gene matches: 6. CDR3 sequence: CASSYLGQGARNSPLHF. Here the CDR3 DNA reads TGTGCCAGCAGTTACCTGGGACAGGGGGCCCGAAATTCACCCCTCCACTTT.

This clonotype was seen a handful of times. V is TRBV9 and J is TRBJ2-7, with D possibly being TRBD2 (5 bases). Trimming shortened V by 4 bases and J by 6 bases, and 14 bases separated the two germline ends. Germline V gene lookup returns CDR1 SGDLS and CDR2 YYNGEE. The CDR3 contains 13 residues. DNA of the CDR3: TGTGCCAGCAGCCTAGCTGCTCAAGGCGAGCAGTACGTC. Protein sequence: CASSLAAQGEQYV.

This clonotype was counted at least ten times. The CDR3 reads CSAYGLAGSNEQFF. The CDR3 nucleotides read TGCAGTGCTTACGGACTAGCGGGGAGCAATGAGCAGTTCTTC. The chain carries TRBV20-1 and TRBJ2-1; 12 positions match TRBD2. The CDR3 sequence is 14 residues long. Per the germline V gene, CDR1 is DFQATT and CDR2 is SNEGSKA (reference sequence). J lost 6 bases, V lost 5 bases, and 5 bases had no gene match.

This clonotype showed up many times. The CDR3 coding sequence is TGTGCCAGCAAAAGGACAGGAGCCTACGAGCAGTACTTC. It is translated as CASKRTGAYEQYF. The chain couples TRBV6-2 or TRBV6-3 to TRBJ2-7; the match to TRBD1 covers 7 bases. CDR1 and CDR2 from the germline V gene are MNHEY and SVGEGT. V shed 7 bases, J shed 2 bases, and the junction held 5 bases outside the gene matches. This CDR3 spans 13 amino acids.

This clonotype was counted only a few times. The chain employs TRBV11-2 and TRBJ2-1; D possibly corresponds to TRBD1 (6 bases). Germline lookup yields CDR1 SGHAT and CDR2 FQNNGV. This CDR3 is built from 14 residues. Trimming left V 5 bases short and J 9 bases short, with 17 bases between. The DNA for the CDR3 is TGTGCCAGCAGCCCGCCCCGGACAGTCAGTGAGCAGTTCTTC. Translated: CASSPPRTVSEQFF.

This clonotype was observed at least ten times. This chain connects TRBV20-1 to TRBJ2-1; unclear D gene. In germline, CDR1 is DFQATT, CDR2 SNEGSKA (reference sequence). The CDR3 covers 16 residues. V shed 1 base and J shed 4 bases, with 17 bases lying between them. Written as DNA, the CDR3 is TGCAGTGCTAGAGTGGTGACTCTAGTTGCATACAATGAGCAGTTCTTC. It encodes CSARVVTLVAYNEQFF.

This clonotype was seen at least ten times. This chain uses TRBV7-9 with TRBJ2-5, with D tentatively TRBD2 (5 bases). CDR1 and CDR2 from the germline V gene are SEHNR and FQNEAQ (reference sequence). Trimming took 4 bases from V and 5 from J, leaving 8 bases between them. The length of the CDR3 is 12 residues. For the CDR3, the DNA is TGTGCCAGCAGCTCAAAGCGGGAGACCCAGTACTTC. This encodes CASSSKRETQYF.

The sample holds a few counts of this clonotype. For the CDR3, the DNA is TGTGCCAGCAGCTGGGGGCTACGGGAGCACCTCCGGGGAAGCGAGCAGTACTTC. It encodes CASSWGLREHLRGSEQYF. The chain employs TRBV11-1 and TRBJ2-7; D may be TRBD1 or TRBD2 (6 bases each). Germline-derived CDR1 and CDR2 are SGHAT and FQDESV (reference sequence). The CDR3 extends over 18 amino acids. V gave up 4 bases and J gave up 6 bases, with 28 bases separating them. The full variable domain, in which reference TRBV11-1 and TRBJ2-7 provide the parts outside the CDR3, is EAEVAQSPRYKITEKSQAVAFWCDPISGHATLYWYRQILGQGPELLVQFQDESVVDDSQLPKDRFSAERLKGVDSTLKIQPAELGDSAMYLCASSWGLREHLRGSEQYFGPGTRLTVT.

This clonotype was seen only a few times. The CDR3 sequence: CASSVNGRASSPLHF. The CDR3 region has the DNA TGTGCCAGCAGCGTCAACGGGAGGGCCAGTTCACCCCTCCACTTT. The V gene is TRBV7-3, the J gene TRBJ1-6, with D unclear. V lost 5 bases, J lost 9 bases, and 17 bases lay in between. The CDR3 totals 15 residues. Germline values: CDR1 SGHTA, CDR2 FQGTGA.

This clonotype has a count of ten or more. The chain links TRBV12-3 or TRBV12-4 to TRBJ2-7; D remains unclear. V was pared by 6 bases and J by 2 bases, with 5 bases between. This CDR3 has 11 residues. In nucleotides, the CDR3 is TGTGCCAGCAGCCCAGCCTACGAGCAGTACTTC. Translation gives CASSPAYEQYF.

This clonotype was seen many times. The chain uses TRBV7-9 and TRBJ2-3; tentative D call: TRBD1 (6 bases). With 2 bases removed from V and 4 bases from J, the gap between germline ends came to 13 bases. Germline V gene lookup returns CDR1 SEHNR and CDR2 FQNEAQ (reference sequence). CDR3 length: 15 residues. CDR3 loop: CASSLYAGASDTQYF. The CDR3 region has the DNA TGTGCCAGCAGCTTATATGCAGGGGCATCAGATACGCAGTATTTT. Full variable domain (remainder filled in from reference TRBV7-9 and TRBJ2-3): DTGVSQNPRHKITKRGQNVTFRCDPISEHNRLYWYRQTLGQGPEFLTYFQNEAQLEKSRLLSDRFSAERPKGSFSTLEIQRTEQGDSAMYLCASSLYAGASDTQYFGPGTRLTVL.

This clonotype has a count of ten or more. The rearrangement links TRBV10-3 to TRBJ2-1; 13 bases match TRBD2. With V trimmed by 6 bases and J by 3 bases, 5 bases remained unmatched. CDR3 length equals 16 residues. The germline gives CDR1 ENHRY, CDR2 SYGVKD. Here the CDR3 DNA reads TGTGCCATCAGGGGGACTAGCGGGACCGGCTACAATGAGCAGTTCTTC. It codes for CAIRGTSGTGYNEQFF.

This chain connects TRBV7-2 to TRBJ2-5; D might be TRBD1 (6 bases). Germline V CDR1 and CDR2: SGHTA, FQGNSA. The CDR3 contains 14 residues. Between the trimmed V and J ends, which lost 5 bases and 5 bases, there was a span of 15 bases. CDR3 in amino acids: CASSPHRDDETQYF. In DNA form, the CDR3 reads TGTGCCAGCAGCCCGCACAGGGACGACGAGACCCAGTACTTC.

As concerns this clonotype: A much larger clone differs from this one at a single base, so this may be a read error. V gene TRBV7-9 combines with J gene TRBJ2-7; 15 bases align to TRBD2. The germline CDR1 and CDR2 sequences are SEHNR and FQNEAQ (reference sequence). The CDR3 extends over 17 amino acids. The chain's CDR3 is CASGLNGLAGGPYEQYF. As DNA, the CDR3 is TGTGCCAGCGGCTTAAATGGACTAGCGGGAGGGCCCTACGAGCAGTACTTC.

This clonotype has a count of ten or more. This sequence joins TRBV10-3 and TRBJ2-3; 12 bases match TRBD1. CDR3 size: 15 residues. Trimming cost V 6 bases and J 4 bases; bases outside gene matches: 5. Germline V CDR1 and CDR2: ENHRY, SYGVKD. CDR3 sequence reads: CAISAGTGGADTQYF. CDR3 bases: TGTGCCATCAGCGCCGGGACAGGGGGCGCAGATACGCAGTATTTT.

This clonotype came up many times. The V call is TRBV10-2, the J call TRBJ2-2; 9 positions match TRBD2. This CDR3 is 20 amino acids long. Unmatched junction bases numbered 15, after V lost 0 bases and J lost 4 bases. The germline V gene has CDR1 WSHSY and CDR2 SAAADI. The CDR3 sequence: CASSESFASSGRTPTGELFF. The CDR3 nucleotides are TGCGCCAGCAGTGAGTCTTTTGCGTCCAGCGGGAGGACTCCCACCGGGGAGCTGTTTTTT.